The TCR beta chain under discussion was sequenced for a study of T-cell reconstitution after alpha-beta-depleted transplantation in children. The junction had 6 bases not matched to a gene; V was cut back by 5 bases and J by 5 bases. Germline V CDR1 and CDR2: MNHEY, SMNVEV (reference sequence). This CDR3 is 15 amino acids long. Unique molecular identifiers were incorporated during preparation of the TCRbeta library. TCRdb reanalysed the PCR reads using MiXCR and keeps one entry per CDR3 protein. The sample yields 600,000 to 700,000 distinct CDR3 sequences, roughly 14% seen once. Study-wide results and caveats: Surviving thymic progenitors and recipient T cells were the source of high TCRbeta diversity at day 60 in some patients. After transplant, at about two months, alpha-beta T cells were reportedly derived from several hundred expanded graft clones. Newly produced T cells mostly provided counts and TCRbeta diversity after one year, as hyperexpanded clones declined.

Only a few counts were recorded for this clonotype. Its antigen is not known. The sequence derives from a girl aged 2-10 years with congenital amegakaryocytic thrombocytopenia, due to receive a stem cell transplant. Sample: PBMCs, taken before TCRalphabeta/CD19-depleted stem cell transplant. This chain uses TRBV27 with TRBJ2-1; TRBD2 matches 10 bases. The CDR3 region is CASSPLAGPHNEQFF. In DNA form, the CDR3 reads TGTGCCAGCAGTCCACTAGCGGGGCCCCACAATGAGCAGTTCTTC.